This TCR beta chain stems from a study of blood T cell repertoires in COVID-19. As for the study in general: Specimens from acute and convalescent COVID-19 originated in the United States, Italy and Spain. The analysed material was cDNA or gDNA that came from T cells, B-cell-depleted T cells, or PBMCs.

How the authors handled the data: Cell counts per sample came from amplifying reference gene primers. Method: immunoSEQ multiplex PCR; TCRdb's copy keeps in-frame clones and lacks some. D and trimming come from the DNA, and the V and J calls and clone size come from that table. The sample shows tens of thousands of clones, approximately 80% of them seen only once. V was shortened by 2 bases and J by 0 bases, with 15 bases between the two germline ends. Germline CDR1 KGHSH, CDR2 LQKENI. The CDR3 consists of 17 residues. Sequences were obtained from peripheral blood. The TCR originated in an older man with acute or convalescent COVID-19. The chain recombines TRBV18 with TRBJ2-3; possible D gene TRBD1, 6 bases. The CDR3: CASSPSNRAHSTDTQYF. CDR3 sequence (DNA): TGTGCCAGCTCACCAAGCAACAGGGCCCATAGCACAGATACGCAGTATTTT.